The 13 T cell receptor beta chains given below trace back to one sample, sequenced in a study of cytomegalovirus exposure and HLA in healthy donors. Primers for the PCR totalled 60 Vbeta and 13 Jbeta. Generated by immunoSEQ multiplex PCR, the TCRdb table keeps only in-frame clones and is missing some. This sample's table reports roughly 50,000 clones. The source material was PBMCs. The receptor source for this set is a female donor in good health and CMV-seronegative.

The CDR3 sequence: CASTDSQGRSNQPQHF. CDR3 in DNA: TGTGCCAGCACTGACAGCCAAGGGCGAAGCAATCAGCCCCAGCATTTT. The chain has TRBV6-6 and TRBJ1-5, with D possibly being TRBD1 (5 bases). This CDR3 has 16 residues. The germline gives CDR1 MNHNY, CDR2 SVGAGI (reference sequence). Deletions cut 7 bases from V and 1 base from J, with 17 bases between.

The genes are TRBV5-5 and TRBJ2-7; possibly TRBD2 for D (5 bases). The CDR3 covers 14 residues. V was pared by 4 bases and J by 2 bases, with 13 bases between. Germline CDR1 reads SGHKS; CDR2 reads YYEKEE (reference sequence). For the CDR3, the DNA is TGTGCCAGCAGCCTAGCTGTAGTAGCCTACGAGCAGTACTTC. Protein: CASSLAVVAYEQYF.

V is TRBV9 and J is TRBJ1-1; D is possibly TRBD1 (5 bases). This CDR3 is built from 15 residues. CDR1 is SGDLS, CDR2 YYNGEE, per germline. Trimming took off 4 bases at V and 1 base at J, with 14 bases between the two ends. The CDR3 here is CASSLLGGGNTEAFF. CDR3 coding DNA: TGTGCCAGCAGCCTCCTGGGGGGTGGGAACACTGAAGCTTTCTTT.

The CDR3 DNA follows: TGCGCCAGCAGCCCCCAGGGAATGGGGGCGACCTACGAGCAGTACTTC. Translation gives CASSPQGMGATYEQYF. The rearrangement uses TRBV4-1 and TRBJ2-7, with D possibly TRBD1 on 6 matching bases. This CDR3 contains 16 residues. Per germline, CDR1 MGHRA and CDR2 YSYEKL. V lost 4 bases and J lost 2, with 18 bases in between.

The genes are TRBV9 and TRBJ2-3, with D maybe TRBD2 (6 bases). CDR3 length: 16 residues. Per the germline V gene, CDR1 is SGDLS and CDR2 is YYNGEE. Deletions cut 0 bases from V and 0 bases from J, with 11 bases between. The DNA for the CDR3 is TGTGCCAGCAGCGTAGGGGGCGGGGCGAGCACAGATACGCAGTATTTT. It codes for CASSVGGGASTDTQYF.

This rearrangement joins TRBV4-1 to TRBJ1-2; 9 nucleotides line up with TRBD1. This CDR3 has 15 residues. J lost 5 bases, V lost 5 bases, and 9 bases had no gene match. Germline loops: CDR1 MGHRA, CDR2 YSYEKL. CDR3 sequence: CASSAGQGLAYGYTF. The CDR3 DNA is TGCGCCAGCAGCGCAGGACAGGGGCTGGCATATGGCTACACCTTC.

This chain links TRBV19 with TRBJ2-2; D is perhaps TRBD1 (5 bases). Germline CDR1 and CDR2: LNHDA and SQIVND (reference sequence). The CDR3 covers 14 residues. The V gene lost 3 bases and the J gene lost 8 bases, with 13 bases spanning the gap. CDR3 DNA sequence: TGTGCCAGTAGTATGCAGGGTCGTCCGGGGGAGCTGTTTTTT. This gives the protein CASSMQGRPGELFF.

This chain links TRBV10-3 with TRBJ2-7, with D unclear. V was shortened by 2 bases and J by 2 bases, with 7 bases between the two germline ends. This CDR3 spans 13 amino acids. CDR1 and CDR2 (germline): ENHRY, SYGVKD. CDR3 residues: CAISEGQTYEQYF. The CDR3 nucleotides are TGTGCCATCAGTGAGGGGCAGACCTACGAGCAGTACTTC.

This chain uses TRBV11-3 with TRBJ2-7; the D gene is possibly TRBD1 (6 bases). V lost 5 bases, J lost 3 bases, and 14 bases lay in between. Germline CDR1 reads SGHNT; CDR2 reads YENEEA. The CDR3 contains 14 residues. The DNA of the CDR3 is TGTGCCAGCAGCCCATACAGGGAAAGCTACGAGCAGTACTTC. Translated, it gives CASSPYRESYEQYF.

CDR3 bases: TGTGCCAGCAGCTTGGACAGGGGAAATGGCTACACCTTC. It encodes CASSLDRGNGYTF. This chain joins TRBV5-6 and TRBJ1-2; 7 positions agree with TRBD1. Germline trimming cut 0 bases from V and 6 bases from J; bases unmatched to any gene: 2. The CDR3 consists of 13 residues. Germline loops: CDR1 SGHDT, CDR2 YYEEEE.

The chain recombines TRBV4-2 with TRBJ1-5; D not certain. The germline CDR1 and CDR2 sequences are LGHNA and YNFKEQ. This CDR3 comprises 16 residues. V was shortened by 0 bases and J by 2 bases, with 11 bases between the two germline ends. The CDR3 nucleotides are TGTGCCAGCAGCCAAGATCCGGGGATTGGCAATCAGCCCCAGCATTTT. Protein sequence: CASSQDPGIGNQPQHF.

The rearrangement links TRBV9 to TRBJ1-2; 8 bases align to TRBD1. Trimming took 3 bases from V and 2 from J; bases not matched to a gene: 3. From germline, CDR1 is SGDLS and CDR2 YYNGEE. The CDR3 covers 14 residues. For the CDR3, the DNA is TGTGCCAGCAGCGACCGGGACAGGAACTATGGCTACACCTTC. Amino acids: CASSDRDRNYGYTF.

J is TRBJ2-5 and V is TRBV7-2; 11 bases line up with TRBD2. Germline-derived CDR1 and CDR2 are SGHTA and FQGNSA. Trimming at V came to 5 bases and at J to 5 bases, leaving 7 bases not matched to a gene. This CDR3 has 15 residues. In DNA, the CDR3 is TGTGCCAGCAGCGACACTAGCGGGGGTGTCGAGACCCAGTACTTC. Its translation is CASSDTSGGVETQYF.